This TCR beta chain was sequenced for a study of early T cells in non-severe SARS-CoV-2 infection. Turning to the study itself: Unsorted whole blood bulk RNA was sequenced, with unpaired chains. The study, taken as a whole, reports: VDJdb matching favored anti-spike CD8 responses, missing private and CD4 specificities.

The CDR3 covers 11 residues. V gave up 4 bases and J gave up 11 bases, with 11 bases separating them. Germline loops: CDR1 MNHEY, CDR2 SVGAGI. Individual cDNA molecules received unique molecular identifiers during library preparation. TCRdb re-analysed the 5' RACE reads in MiXCR, keeping a single row per CDR3 protein. The repertoire includes 50,000 or so distinct CDR3 sequences, approximately 10% of them detected once, and approximately 8.5% sits in the top ten. For this clonotype: What it recognizes is unknown.

The specimen sequenced was whole blood. This receptor was obtained from an adult who was a healthcare worker with PCR-confirmed SARS-CoV-2 infection or an uninfected control (not recorded which). The chain recombines TRBV6-5 with TRBJ1-1; D is unclear. In DNA, the CDR3 is TGTGCCAGCAGTTTAGGCCACTTGGCTTTCTTT. Translated: CASSLGHLAFF.